The source of this T cell receptor (beta chain) is a study of T cell responses to AZD1222 COVID-19 vaccine. Study conclusions and caveats: The peak T cell response came first, and repertoires were sampled only after it. Most donors were white British and more were female, and clonal diversity was possibly underestimated. Just a handful of AZD1222 recipients were seropositive at baseline. Targeting of unmutated variant regions was reportedly seen in nearly half of spike-specific TCRs.

Profiled with immunoSEQ multiplex PCR; TCRdb holds only in-frame clones, not every one. The sample lists 120,000 to 150,000 clones, about 89% seen once, with around 2.8% in the top ten. On this clone itself: Its matching antigen is unknown.

This CDR3 is built from 13 residues. Germline CDR1 is LNHDA and CDR2 is SQIVND (reference sequence). The V and J ends lost 5 bases and 5 bases respectively, with 9 bases between them. This chain connects TRBV19 to TRBJ1-4; D call uncertain. This TCR derives from an adult in good health. This material consisted of peripheral blood, taken on day 0 of MenACWY control vaccination. For the CDR3, the DNA is TGTGCCAGTAGTGCTGGGTTGAATGAAAAACTGTTTTTT. It yields the protein CASSAGLNEKLFF.